Presented here are 21 T cell receptor beta chains from one specimen sequenced in a study of CD8 T cells in Susac syndrome. RNA totalling roughly 0.45 to 1 ug underwent reverse transcription with random hexamers. TCRdb passed the immunoSEQ multiplex PCR reads through MiXCR, listing each CDR3 protein once. The sample contains some 200,000 distinct CDR3 sequences, roughly 94% of which appear only once. The sequencing sample was made of CD8+ T cells from PBMCs. All receptors come from a human donor with Susac syndrome.

The chain links TRBV7-4 to TRBJ2-1, with TRBD1 matching over 11 bases. V trimming: 4 bases; J trimming: 5 bases; junction bases outside the gene matches: 16. The V gene's germline CDR1 is SGHVT and CDR2 SQSDAQ. The CDR3 consists of 19 residues. The DNA of the CDR3 is TGTGCCAGCAGCTCCTTGGGACAGGGGGTTAGTATGTCCAACAATGAGCAGTTCTTC. Translating gives CASSSLGQGVSMSNNEQFF.

The V call is TRBV20-1, the J call TRBJ1-5; D possibly corresponds to TRBD1 (6 bases). V was cut by 3 bases and J by 3 bases, with 24 bases left in between. CDR1 and CDR2 (germline): DFQATT, SNEGSKA (reference sequence). The CDR3 is made up of 18 amino acids. DNA of the CDR3: TGCAGTGCTAGGGATCTCCTTGAAGGGACATACTCCAATCAGCCCCAGCATTTT. Translating it yields CSARDLLEGTYSNQPQHF.

The chain combines TRBV3-1 with TRBJ2-7; TRBD1 agrees at 9 bases. The V gene end was trimmed by 3 bases and the J gene end by 7 bases; junction bases not matched to a gene: 10. Germline lookup yields CDR1 LGHDT and CDR2 YNNKEL (reference sequence). The CDR3 length is 15 residues. The CDR3 region is CASSQFSGQGSEQYF. The CDR3 coding sequence is TGTGCCAGCAGCCAGTTTAGTGGACAGGGGTCGGAGCAGTACTTC.

This chain joins TRBV7-9 and TRBJ2-7; D is undetermined. Germline loops: CDR1 SEHNR, CDR2 FQNEAQ (reference sequence). Trimming removed 0 bases from V and 4 bases from J, with 13 bases in between. This CDR3 is built from 15 residues. This CDR3 is CASSLAPPSFYEQYF. Written as DNA, the CDR3 is TGTGCCAGCAGCTTAGCTCCACCCTCTTTTTACGAGCAGTACTTC.

Notes on this clonotype: The junction shows a germline mismatch at one end, possibly a read error. This chain links TRBV7-7 with TRBJ2-4; 7 bases align to TRBD1. Germline V gene sequence: CDR1 SSHAT, CDR2 FNYEAQ (reference sequence). CDR3 length: 12 residues. The CDR3 DNA follows: TGTGCTAGCAATGACAGGGAACGTCTTCAGTACTTC. This translates into CASNDRERLQYF.

The chain combines TRBV18 with TRBJ1-2, with D maybe TRBD1 (5 bases). CDR3 length: 15 residues. Germline assignment: CDR1 KGHSH and CDR2 LQKENI. V was shortened by 3 bases and J by 2 bases, with 13 bases between the two germline ends. The CDR3 sequence: CASSPTDSPNYGYTF. The CDR3 nucleotides read TGTGCCAGCTCACCTACCGACAGCCCGAACTATGGCTACACCTTC.

The sample holds one count of this clonotype. The chain carries TRBV7-9 and TRBJ2-3; 7 positions agree with TRBD2. Germline V gene data show CDR1 as SEHNR and CDR2 as FQNEAQ (reference sequence). The CDR3 is made up of 15 amino acids. J was trimmed by 6 bases and V by 5 bases; bases with no gene match: 11. The CDR3 reads CASSSRDLGGDTQYF. DNA of the CDR3: TGTGCCAGCAGCAGCCGGGACCTGGGAGGGGATACGCAGTATTTT.

This rearrangement joins TRBV6-1 to TRBJ2-7; a weak D match, TRBD1 (5 bases). There are 14 residues in the CDR3. From germline, CDR1 is MNHNS and CDR2 SASEGT. V dropped 0 bases and J dropped 4 bases, with 10 bases sitting between them. The CDR3 DNA reads as TGTGCCAGCAGTGAAGCCTGGGGCGTGTACGAGCAGTACTTC. Amino acids: CASSEAWGVYEQYF.

The chain carries TRBV7-2 and TRBJ1-1; TRBD1 matches at 9 bases. The CDR3 covers 15 residues. Germline values: CDR1 SGHTA, CDR2 FQGNSA. The V and J ends lost 4 bases and 4 bases, in that order; junction bases with no gene match: 7. DNA for the CDR3: TGTGCCAGCAGCTCACAAACAGGGGGCGCCACTGAAGCTTTCTTT. It translates to CASSSQTGGATEAFF. The full variable domain, its missing parts supplied by reference TRBV7-2 and TRBJ1-1, is GAGVSQSPSNKVTEKGKDVELRCDPISGHTALYWYRQSLGQGLEFLIYFQGNSAPDKSGLPSDRFSAERTGGSVSTLTIQRTQQEDSAVYLCASSSQTGGATEAFFGQGTRLTVV.

The chain joins TRBV30 to TRBJ1-2; 7 nucleotides match TRBD1. Trimming removed 2 bases from V and 2 bases from J; junction bases left unmatched: 5. In germline, CDR1 is GTSNPN, CDR2 SVGIG (reference sequence). The CDR3 is 14 amino acids. CDR3 bases: TGTGCCTGGAGTATAGAGACAGGGAACTATGGCTACACCTTC. Translated, it gives CAWSIETGNYGYTF. The entire variable domain, with the rest obtained from reference TRBV30 and TRBJ1-2, is as follows: SQTIHQWPATLVQPVGSPLSLECTVEGTSNPNLYWYRQAAGRGLQLLFYSVGIGQISSEVPQNLSASRPQDRQFILSSKKLLLSDSGFYLCAWSIETGNYGYTFGSGTRLTVV.

The chain recombines TRBV10-2 with TRBJ2-7; a weak D match, TRBD1 (5 bases). V dropped 9 bases and J dropped 3 bases, with 9 bases sitting between them. CDR1 is WSHSY and CDR2 is SAAADI in the germline V gene. The CDR3 runs to 11 residues. In DNA, the CDR3 is TGCGCCAGTAAAGACAGCTACGAGCAGTACTTC. It codes for CASKDSYEQYF.

The chain is built from TRBV3-1 and TRBJ1-5; tentatively, D is TRBD1 (5 bases). Germline V gene sequence: CDR1 LGHDT, CDR2 YNNKEL (reference sequence). The V end lost 1 base, the J end lost 3 bases, and 7 bases lay between the germline ends. The length of the CDR3 is 14 residues. DNA for the CDR3: TGTGCCAGCAGCCAAGGCAGGGTCAATCAGCCCCAGCATTTT. Encoded protein: CASSQGRVNQPQHF.

J is TRBJ2-1 and V is TRBV2; D could derive from TRBD1 or TRBD2 (5 bases each). CDR1 is SNHLY, CDR2 FYNNEI, per germline. Trimming removed 3 bases at V and 7 bases at J, with 10 bases between. The CDR3 covers 13 residues. The CDR3 region has the DNA TGTGCCAGCAGTGATCTTTGGGGGAATGAGCAGTTCTTC. Translation gives CASSDLWGNEQFF.

The gene calls are TRBV20-1 and TRBJ2-1, with 9 bases aligning to TRBD2. The CDR3 totals 16 residues. With V trimmed by 3 bases and J by 5 bases, 11 bases remained unmatched. From germline, CDR1 is DFQATT and CDR2 SNEGSKA (reference sequence). The CDR3 reads CSARTSGLAPDNEQFF. CDR3 nucleotide sequence: TGCAGTGCTAGGACTAGCGGATTAGCCCCCGACAATGAGCAGTTCTTC.

This clonotype was found once. The chain is built from TRBV29-1 and TRBJ2-7; TRBD2 matches 14 bases. After removal of 6 bases from V and 4 bases from J, the junction contained 8 bases not matched to a gene. The germline gives CDR1 SQVTM, CDR2 ANQGSEA. The CDR3 has 15 amino acids. The CDR3 loop is CSVHGTSGSEYEQYF. CDR3 nucleotides: TGCAGCGTCCATGGGACTAGCGGGAGTGAGTACGAGCAGTACTTC.

V usage is TRBV5-1 and J usage is TRBJ2-2; D uncertain. This CDR3 spans 15 amino acids. The V end was cut by 0 bases, the J end by 2 bases, with 8 bases between. Germline-derived CDR1 and CDR2 are SGHRS and YFSETQ. This CDR3 reads CASSLGQINTGELFF. As DNA, the CDR3 is TGCGCCAGCAGCTTGGGTCAGATTAACACCGGGGAGCTGTTTTTT.

The chain recombines TRBV5-4 with TRBJ2-1; the match to TRBD2 covers 14 bases. Losses at the gene ends were 5 bases for V and 10 bases for J; bases not matched to a gene: 8. The CDR3 is made up of 15 amino acids. The germline gives CDR1 SGHNT, CDR2 YYREEE (reference sequence). For the CDR3, the DNA is TGTGCCAGCAGTGCCGGGACTAGCGGGGGCAGAGAGCAGTTCTTC. Residues: CASSAGTSGGREQFF.

V gene TRBV7-6 combines with J gene TRBJ2-7, with 9 bases fitting TRBD1. Germline values: CDR1 SGHVS, CDR2 FNYEAQ. The CDR3 covers 14 residues. Germline trimming cut 6 bases from V and 5 bases from J; bases unmatched to any gene: 8. The CDR3 protein is CASRYRDREDEQYF. The DNA for the CDR3 is TGTGCCAGCAGATACCGGGACAGGGAGGACGAGCAGTACTTC.

This sequence joins TRBV7-8 and TRBJ2-7; unclear D gene. Trimming cost V 4 bases and J 6 bases, with 10 bases left between them. This CDR3 is 12 amino acids long. CDR1 SGHVS and CDR2 FQNEAQ come from the germline V gene. The CDR3 nucleotides read TGTGCCAGCAGCTCAATAACTACCGAGCAGTACTTC. Its translation is CASSSITTEQYF.

The J gene is TRBJ2-5, the V gene TRBV7-9; D remains ambiguous. V lost 4 bases to trimming and J lost 1 base, with 10 bases between them. This CDR3 has 14 residues. Germline CDR1 is SEHNR and CDR2 is FQNEAQ (reference sequence). Written as DNA, the CDR3 is TGTGCCAGCAGCTCAGATCCGTTCCAAGAGACCCAGTACTTC. As protein: CASSSDPFQETQYF.

This clonotype was seen only a few times. This chain links TRBV19 with TRBJ2-1; the D call may be TRBD1 or TRBD2 (6 bases each). There are 13 residues in the CDR3. V was clipped by 5 bases and J by 2 bases, with 7 bases between them. Germline CDR1 LNHDA, CDR2 SQIVND (reference sequence). The DNA for the CDR3 is TGTGCCAGTAGTGGGGGGCCCTACAATGAGCAGTTCTTC. It translates to CASSGGPYNEQFF.